A single sample gave rise to the 25 T cell receptor beta chains below, sequenced in a study of regulatory T cells in long-lasting Graves disease. Relying on iRepertoire HTBI primers and Arm-PCR of CDR3 regions, the team built TCR beta libraries. TCRdb reanalysed the multiplex PCR reads using MiXCR and keeps one entry per CDR3 protein. The data contain about 540,000 distinct CDR3 sequences, 13% of them singletons. Stated time point: newly diagnosed GD, antithyroid drugs for less than 3 months. PBMC-extracted RNA yielded the TCR library. Another study also made use of these data, one on T cells in Graves' hyperthyroidism and ophthalmopathy.

The sequencing here drew on peripheral blood mononuclear cells (PBMCs), taken at new diagnosis, from a patient treated with antithyroid drugs. Receptors were obtained from a man aged 25 to 40 with Graves disease.

Only a few counts were recorded for this clonotype. This rearrangement joins TRBV19 to TRBJ2-7, with TRBD2 as a possible D gene (5 bases). CDR3 size: 16 residues. Germline loops: CDR1 LNHDA, CDR2 SQIVND (reference sequence). The V end lost 0 bases, the J end lost 2 bases, and 14 bases lay between the germline ends. The CDR3 spells CASSIDPAEPTYEQYF. The CDR3 bases are TGTGCCAGTAGTATAGATCCAGCGGAACCAACCTACGAGCAGTACTTC.

The J gene is TRBJ2-2, the V gene TRBV3-1; 14 bases agree with TRBD2. The V and J ends lost 6 bases and 7 bases, in that order; junction bases with no gene match: 10. The CDR3 loop spans 17 amino acids. CDR1 LGHDT and CDR2 YNNKEL come from the germline V gene (reference sequence). The CDR3 is CASSRGLAGVTGGELFF. In nucleotides, the CDR3 is TGTGCCAGCAGTCGGGGACTAGCGGGAGTAACCGGCGGGGAGCTGTTTTTT.

This clonotype was seen repeatedly, ten times or more. The genes are TRBV6-2 or TRBV6-3 and TRBJ1-1, with TRBD1 matching over 8 bases. The J segment lost 5 bases and the V segment lost 5 bases, leaving 7 bases of the junction unmatched. The germline CDR1 and CDR2 sequences are MNHEY and SVGEGT. The CDR3 totals 14 residues. Here the CDR3 reads CASSDRTGSTEAFF. CDR3 in DNA: TGTGCCAGCAGTGACAGGACAGGGAGTACTGAAGCTTTCTTT.

The rearrangement links TRBV7-8 to TRBJ2-7; no firm D call. Deletions cut 8 bases from V and 2 bases from J, with 19 bases between. The CDR3 is 15 amino acids. Germline-derived CDR1 and CDR2 are SGHVS and FQNEAQ. CDR3 region: CASSAHRTPPYEQYF. The CDR3 coding sequence is TGTGCCAGCTCCGCTCACCGGACGCCTCCCTACGAGCAGTACTTC. Combining the CDR3 with reference TRBV7-8 and TRBJ2-7 gives the whole variable domain GAGVSQSPRYKVAKRGQDVALRCDPISGHVSLFWYQQALGQGPEFLTYFQNEAQLDKSGLPSDRFFAERPEGSVSTLKIQRTQQEDSAVYLCASSAHRTPPYEQYFGPGTRLTVT.

This clonotype was detected ten times or more. V is TRBV11-2 and J is TRBJ2-1; 8 positions match TRBD1. The ends lost 5 bases at V and 10 bases at J; junction bases unmatched: 7. The CDR3 has 13 amino acids. Germline V gene lookup returns CDR1 SGHAT and CDR2 FQNNGV. Here the CDR3 reads CASSRTGMGEQFF. Here the CDR3 DNA reads TGTGCCAGCAGCCGGACAGGGATGGGAGAGCAGTTCTTC.

This clonotype was recorded many times. The genes are TRBV7-3 and TRBJ2-7; 7 bases match TRBD1. The J segment lost 7 bases and the V segment lost 5 bases, leaving 11 bases of the junction unmatched. The CDR3 is 14 residues long. CDR1 and CDR2 (germline): SGHTA, FQGTGA. The CDR3 DNA is TGTGCCAGCAGCCTCACGGGACAGCTCAGGGAGCAGTACTTC. Protein: CASSLTGQLREQYF.

There are many counts of this clonotype. The V call is TRBV20-1, the J call TRBJ1-5, with D hard to call. Deletions cut 0 bases from V and 2 bases from J, with 8 bases between. The CDR3 extends over 14 amino acids. In germline, CDR1 is DFQATT, CDR2 SNEGSKA (reference sequence). CDR3 sequence reads: CSARENIGNQPQHF. The CDR3 nucleotides are TGCAGTGCTAGAGAGAACATTGGCAATCAGCCCCAGCATTTT.

The gene calls are TRBV7-2 and TRBJ2-5; tentatively, D is TRBD1 (6 bases). The V end was cut by 5 bases, the J end by 1 base, with 11 bases between. CDR3 size: 14 residues. Looked up from germline, CDR1 is SGHTA and CDR2 is FQGNSA. The CDR3 loop is CASSRGQTQETQYF. The CDR3 coding sequence is TGTGCCAGCAGCCGAGGACAGACCCAAGAGACCCAGTACTTC.

This clonotype appeared many times. The genes are TRBV6-2 or TRBV6-3 and TRBJ2-7; possibly TRBD2 for D (6 bases). V gave up 1 base and J gave up 2 bases, with 12 bases separating them. The V gene's germline CDR1 is MNHEY and CDR2 SVGEGT. The CDR3 is made up of 15 amino acids. The CDR3 DNA reads as TGTGCCAGCAGTTACTTGGGGGGACCTCCCTACGAGCAGTACTTC. This encodes CASSYLGGPPYEQYF.

A single count supports this clonotype. It may be a read error: a sequence one base away is much more abundant. The chain uses TRBV6-2 or TRBV6-3 and TRBJ2-7; weak D call: TRBD2 (5 bases). Germline values: CDR1 MNHEY, CDR2 SVGEGT. CDR3 size: 14 residues. V was cut by 8 bases and J by 3 bases, with 17 bases left in between. The CDR3 DNA is TGTGCCAGCCAGAGGGCAGAGGGAAACTACGAGCAGTACTTC. It specifies CASQRAEGNYEQYF.

The chain employs TRBV6-1 and TRBJ2-1; perhaps TRBD2 as D (6 bases). Trimming cost V 7 bases and J 4 bases, with 20 bases left between them. The CDR3 is 16 amino acids. Germline lookup yields CDR1 MNHNS and CDR2 SASEGT. The CDR3, as DNA: TGTGCCAGCACCTCCCAGGGAGGAATATCTTACAATGAGCAGTTCTTC. It yields the protein CASTSQGGISYNEQFF.

This clonotype was recorded many times. The chain is built from TRBV11-1 and TRBJ2-3; D not certain. The CDR3 spans 13 residues. V lost 6 bases and J 3 bases, leaving 10 bases between the germline ends. CDR1 SGHAT and CDR2 FQDESV come from the germline V gene (reference sequence). CDR3 in DNA: TGTGCCAGCAGAAAAAGGGAAACAGATACGCAGTATTTT. Its protein is CASRKRETDTQYF. The full variable domain, completed using reference TRBV11-1 and TRBJ2-3, is EAEVAQSPRYKITEKSQAVAFWCDPISGHATLYWYRQILGQGPELLVQFQDESVVDDSQLPKDRFSAERLKGVDSTLKIQPAELGDSAMYLCASRKRETDTQYFGPGTRLTVL.

About this clonotype: This probably arose from a read error, given a far larger clone one base away. The missing conserved phenylalanine or tryptophan at the end of this CDR3 makes a read error likely. V is TRBV12-3 or TRBV12-4 and J is TRBJ2-7, with TRBD2 as a possible D gene (5 bases). V was trimmed by 5 bases and J by 8 bases, leaving 10 bases between them. The CDR3 loop spans 11 amino acids. CDR3 bases: TGTGCCAGCAGTCAGAGGGTGAAGCAGTACCTC. It encodes CASSQRVKQYL.

The chain combines TRBV18 with TRBJ2-7; D is possibly TRBD2 (6 bases). Germline V lookup: CDR1 KGHSH, CDR2 LQKENI. Trimming took off 3 bases at V and 1 base at J, with 13 bases between the two ends. There are 15 residues in the CDR3. CDR3: CASSPGLGGSYEQYF. The DNA of the CDR3 is TGTGCCAGCTCACCGGGCCTGGGGGGTTCCTACGAGCAGTACTTC.

The chain is built from TRBV19 and TRBJ1-1; D is perhaps TRBD1 (5 bases). The V and J ends lost 5 bases and 2 bases respectively, with 15 bases between them. Germline assignment: CDR1 LNHDA and CDR2 SQIVND (reference sequence). The CDR3 runs to 15 residues. The CDR3, as DNA: TGTGCCAGTAGTGTCCGGGACCGCGGAAACACTGAAGCTTTCTTT. This sequence encodes CASSVRDRGNTEAFF.

The V gene is TRBV29-1, the J gene TRBJ2-4, with TRBD1 matching over 7 bases. Germline V gene sequence: CDR1 SQVTM, CDR2 ANQGSEA. CDR3 size: 13 residues. V dropped 5 bases and J dropped 8; count of bases not matched to a gene: 9. CDR3 bases: TGCAGCGTTAATGACAGGGACGGAGACATTCAGTACTTC. It yields the protein CSVNDRDGDIQYF.

Note on this clonotype: A much larger clone differs from this one at a single base, so this may be a read error. This chain connects TRBV27 to TRBJ2-7; D possibly corresponds to TRBD1 (6 bases). Per germline, CDR1 MNHEY and CDR2 SMNVEV (reference sequence). V lost 5 bases, J lost 3 bases, and 8 bases lay in between. The CDR3 extends over 12 amino acids. CDR3 protein: CASSDRFYEQYF. The CDR3 coding sequence is TGTGCCAGCAGTGACAGGTTCTACGAGCAGTACTTC.

This clonotype was seen more than once but under ten times. V and J are TRBV7-9 and TRBJ1-4; no clear D gene. The CDR3 is 13 residues long. V dropped 11 bases and J dropped 5 bases, with 15 bases sitting between them. CDR1 is SEHNR and CDR2 is FQNEAQ in the germline V gene (reference sequence). This chain's CDR3 is CAESYGTNEKLFF. The CDR3 bases are TGTGCCGAAAGCTACGGAACAAATGAAAAACTGTTTTTT. Full variable domain (missing parts from reference TRBV7-9 and TRBJ1-4): DTGVSQNPRHKITKRGQNVTFRCDPISEHNRLYWYRQTLGQGPEFLTYFQNEAQLEKSRLLSDRFSAERPKGSFSTLEIQRTEQGDSAMYLCAESYGTNEKLFFGSGTQLSVL.

This clonotype was counted at least ten times. For the CDR3, the DNA is TGCAGCGTGGACGCTAAGAGGCACACTGAAGCTTTCTTT. Encoded protein: CSVDAKRHTEAFF. The chain is built from TRBV29-1 and TRBJ1-1; no clear D gene. The germline V gene encodes CDR1 SQVTM and CDR2 ANQGSEA. The V end lost 6 bases, the J end lost 3 bases, and 14 bases lay between the germline ends. The CDR3 totals 13 residues.

The chain uses TRBV7-2 and TRBJ1-6; perhaps TRBD1 as D (5 bases). The CDR3 extends over 15 amino acids. The ends were cut back, 2 bases at V and 9 bases at J, with 14 bases in the middle. Germline CDR1 is SGHTA and CDR2 is FQGNSA. In nucleotides, the CDR3 is TGTGCCAGCAGCTTATCGGAGGGACGGGTTTCACCCCTCCACTTT. It specifies CASSLSEGRVSPLHF.

This clonotype has a count of ten or more. CDR3 bases: TGTGCCAGCAGTCCAGGGGCCCGCGCCACTGAAGCTTTCTTT. It yields the protein CASSPGARATEAFF. This chain joins TRBV12-3 or TRBV12-4 and TRBJ1-1; maybe TRBD1 (6 bases). This CDR3 region has 14 residues. V was cut by 5 bases and J by 4 bases, with 14 bases left in between.

The chain joins TRBV5-8 to TRBJ2-7, with 9 bases matching TRBD1. This CDR3 is 16 amino acids long. The trim removed 4 bases at V and 4 bases at J, leaving 12 bases unmatched. Per the germline V gene, CDR1 is SGHTS and CDR2 is YDEGEE. CDR3 loop: CASSKYYRTGVYEQYF. CDR3 coding DNA: TGTGCCAGCAGCAAATATTACCGGACAGGGGTTTACGAGCAGTACTTC.

V and J are TRBV12-3 or TRBV12-4 and TRBJ2-7; 12 bases are a match to TRBD2. The CDR3 extends over 14 amino acids. V was clipped by 7 bases and J by 6 bases; unmatched bases: 7. CDR3 sequence: CASTRTSGIGEQYF. For the CDR3, the DNA is TGTGCCAGCACCAGGACTAGCGGGATTGGCGAGCAGTACTTC.

This clonotype was detected many times. This CDR3 reads CSASQGGAVGYGYTF. The CDR3 DNA reads TGCAGTGCTAGCCAGGGCGGAGCGGTGGGTTATGGCTACACCTTC. V gene TRBV20-1 combines with J gene TRBJ1-2, with D perhaps matching TRBD1 (5 bases). The CDR3 sequence is 15 residues long. Germline lookup yields CDR1 DFQATT and CDR2 SNEGSKA (reference sequence). With 3 bases removed from V and 5 bases from J, the gap between germline ends came to 19 bases.

Many counts were recorded for this clonotype. The chain uses TRBV11-2 and TRBJ2-1, with 8 bases fitting TRBD2. The V gene's germline CDR1 is SGHAT and CDR2 FQNNGV. The CDR3 runs to 17 residues. V was clipped by 5 bases and J by 4 bases; unmatched bases: 13. CDR3 nucleotides: TGTGCCAGCAGCCCCGAATTCAGCGGGAGAGTATACAATGAGCAGTTCTTC. Translation: CASSPEFSGRVYNEQFF.